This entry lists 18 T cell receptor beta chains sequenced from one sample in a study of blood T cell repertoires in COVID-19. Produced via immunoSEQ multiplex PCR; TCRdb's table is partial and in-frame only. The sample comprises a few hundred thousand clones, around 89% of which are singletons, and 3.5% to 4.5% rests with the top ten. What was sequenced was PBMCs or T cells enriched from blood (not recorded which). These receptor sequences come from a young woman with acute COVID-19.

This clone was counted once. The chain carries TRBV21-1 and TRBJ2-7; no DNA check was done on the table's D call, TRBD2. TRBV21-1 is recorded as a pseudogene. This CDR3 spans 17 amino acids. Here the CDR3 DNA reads TGTGCCAGCAACGCACTAGCGGGAGGGCCCTCATCCTACGAGCAGTACTTC. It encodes CASNALAGGPSSYEQYF.

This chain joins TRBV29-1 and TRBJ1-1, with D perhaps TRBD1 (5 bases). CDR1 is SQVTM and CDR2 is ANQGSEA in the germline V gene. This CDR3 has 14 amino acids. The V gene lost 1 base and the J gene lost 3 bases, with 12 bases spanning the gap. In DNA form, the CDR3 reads TGCAGCGTTGAAGGGAGGGGTTCGTACACTGAAGCTTTCTTT. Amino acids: CSVEGRGSYTEAFF.

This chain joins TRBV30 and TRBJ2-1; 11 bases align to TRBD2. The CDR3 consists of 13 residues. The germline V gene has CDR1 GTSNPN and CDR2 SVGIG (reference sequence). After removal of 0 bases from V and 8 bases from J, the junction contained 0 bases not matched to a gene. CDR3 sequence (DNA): TGTGCCTGGAGTGTGACTAGCGGGGATGAGCAGTTCTTC. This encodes CAWSVTSGDEQFF.

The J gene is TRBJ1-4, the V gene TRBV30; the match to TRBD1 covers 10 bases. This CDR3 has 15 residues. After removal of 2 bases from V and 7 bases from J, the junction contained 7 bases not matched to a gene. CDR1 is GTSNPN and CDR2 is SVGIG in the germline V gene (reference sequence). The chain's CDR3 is CAWSPYDRGREKLFF. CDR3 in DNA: TGTGCCTGGAGTCCGTACGACAGGGGGCGTGAAAAACTGTTTTTT.

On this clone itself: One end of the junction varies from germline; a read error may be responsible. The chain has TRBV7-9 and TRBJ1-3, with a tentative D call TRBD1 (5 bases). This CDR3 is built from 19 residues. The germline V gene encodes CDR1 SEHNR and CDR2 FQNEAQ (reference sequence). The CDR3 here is CASSGQRRTGDLSGNTIYF. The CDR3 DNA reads TGTGCTAGCAGTGGGCAGAGGCGGACGGGGGATCTCTCTGGAAACACCATATATTTT.

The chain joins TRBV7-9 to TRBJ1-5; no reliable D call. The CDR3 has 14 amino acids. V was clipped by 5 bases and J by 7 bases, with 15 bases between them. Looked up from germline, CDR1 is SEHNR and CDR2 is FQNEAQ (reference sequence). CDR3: CASSEGPGGQPQHF. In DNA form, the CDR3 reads TGTGCCAGCAGCGAGGGCCCTGGAGGGCAGCCCCAGCATTTT.

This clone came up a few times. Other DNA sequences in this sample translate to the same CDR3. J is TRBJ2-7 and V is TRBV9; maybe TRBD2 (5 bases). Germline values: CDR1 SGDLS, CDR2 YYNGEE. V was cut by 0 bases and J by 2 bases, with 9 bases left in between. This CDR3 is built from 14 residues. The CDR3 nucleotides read TGTGCCAGCAGCGTAGGTGACGGGGCCTACGAGCAGTACTTC. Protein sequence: CASSVGDGAYEQYF.

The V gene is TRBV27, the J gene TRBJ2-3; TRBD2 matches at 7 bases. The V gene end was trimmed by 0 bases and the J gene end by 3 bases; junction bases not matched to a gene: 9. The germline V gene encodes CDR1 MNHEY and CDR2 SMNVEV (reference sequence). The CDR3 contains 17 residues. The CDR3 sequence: CASSLSAGLLMTDTQYF. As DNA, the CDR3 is TGTGCCAGCAGTTTATCAGCGGGACTATTAATGACAGATACGCAGTATTTT.

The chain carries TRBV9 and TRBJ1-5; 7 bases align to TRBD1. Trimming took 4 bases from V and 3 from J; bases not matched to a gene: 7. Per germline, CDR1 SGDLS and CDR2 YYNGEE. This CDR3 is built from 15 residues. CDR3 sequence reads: CASSTSGGYNQPQHF. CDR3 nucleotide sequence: TGTGCCAGCAGCACTTCAGGGGGTTACAATCAGCCCCAGCATTTT.

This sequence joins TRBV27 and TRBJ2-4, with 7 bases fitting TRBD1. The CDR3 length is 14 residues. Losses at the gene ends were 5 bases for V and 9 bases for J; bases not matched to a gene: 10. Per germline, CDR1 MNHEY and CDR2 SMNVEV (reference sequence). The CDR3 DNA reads TGTGCCAGCAGTCCCCGGACAGGTCAGGGCATTCAGTACTTC. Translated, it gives CASSPRTGQGIQYF.

The CDR3 is CASSQGFSYGYTF. CDR3 DNA: TGTGCCAGCAGTCAGGGGTTTAGCTATGGCTACACCTTC. This chain uses TRBV12-3 or TRBV12-4 with TRBJ1-2; D may be TRBD1 (6 bases). The V and J ends lost 5 bases and 4 bases respectively, with 11 bases between them. This CDR3 contains 13 residues.

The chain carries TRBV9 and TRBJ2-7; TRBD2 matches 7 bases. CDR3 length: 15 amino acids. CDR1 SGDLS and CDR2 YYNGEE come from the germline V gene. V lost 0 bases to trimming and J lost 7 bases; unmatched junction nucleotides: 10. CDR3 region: CASSVDKGRGGEQYF. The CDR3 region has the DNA TGTGCCAGCAGCGTAGATAAAGGGCGGGGAGGGGAGCAGTACTTC.

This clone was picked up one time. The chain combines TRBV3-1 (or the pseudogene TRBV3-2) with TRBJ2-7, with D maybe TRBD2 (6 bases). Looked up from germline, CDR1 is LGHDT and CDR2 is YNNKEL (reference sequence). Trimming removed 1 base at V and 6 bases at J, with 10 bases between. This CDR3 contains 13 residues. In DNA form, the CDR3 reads TGTGCCAGCAGCCAAGTTGGAGGGGTCGAGCAGTACTTC. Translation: CASSQVGGVEQYF.

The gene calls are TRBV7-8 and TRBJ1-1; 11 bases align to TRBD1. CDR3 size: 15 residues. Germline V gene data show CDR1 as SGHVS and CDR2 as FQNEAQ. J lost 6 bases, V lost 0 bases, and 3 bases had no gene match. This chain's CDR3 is CASSLAGQGASEAFF. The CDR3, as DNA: TGTGCCAGCAGCTTAGCAGGACAGGGGGCATCTGAAGCTTTCTTT.

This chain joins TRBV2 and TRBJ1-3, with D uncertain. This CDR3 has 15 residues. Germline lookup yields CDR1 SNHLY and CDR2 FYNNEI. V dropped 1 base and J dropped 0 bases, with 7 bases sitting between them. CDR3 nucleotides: TGTGCCAGCAGTGAAGGACTGCCCTCTGGAAACACCATATATTTT. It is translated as CASSEGLPSGNTIYF. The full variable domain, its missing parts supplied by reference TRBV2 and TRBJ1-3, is EPEVTQTPSHQVTQMGQEVILRCVPISNHLYFYWYRQILGQKVEFLVSFYNNEISEKSEIFDDQFSVERPDGSNFTLKIRSTKLEDSAMYFCASSEGLPSGNTIYFGEGSWLTVV.

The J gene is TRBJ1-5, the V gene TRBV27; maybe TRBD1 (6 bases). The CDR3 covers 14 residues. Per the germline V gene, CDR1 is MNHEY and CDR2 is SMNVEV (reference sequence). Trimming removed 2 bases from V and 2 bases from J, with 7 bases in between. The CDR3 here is CASSLKGGNQPQHF. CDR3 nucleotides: TGTGCCAGCAGTTTAAAGGGGGGCAATCAGCCCCAGCATTTT.

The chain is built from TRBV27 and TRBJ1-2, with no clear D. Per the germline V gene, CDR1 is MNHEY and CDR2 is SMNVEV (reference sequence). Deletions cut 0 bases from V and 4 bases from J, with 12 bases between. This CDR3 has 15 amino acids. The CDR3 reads CASSLSYTRIYGYTF. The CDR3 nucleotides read TGTGCCAGCAGTTTATCCTATACCCGCATCTATGGCTACACCTTC.

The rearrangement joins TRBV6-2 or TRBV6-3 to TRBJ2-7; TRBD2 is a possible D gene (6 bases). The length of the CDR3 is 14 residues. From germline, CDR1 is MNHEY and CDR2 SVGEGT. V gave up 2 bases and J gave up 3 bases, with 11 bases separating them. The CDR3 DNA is TGTGCCAGCAGTTACGCCGGGAGTATCTACGAGCAGTACTTC. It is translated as CASSYAGSIYEQYF.